One T cell receptor beta chain is described in this entry. The antigen this receptor binds is unknown. No base quality values were provided; no much bigger clone lies one nucleotide off. This sample is drawn from a study of cytomegalovirus exposure and HLA in healthy donors (dated by TCRdb to about 2017). Regarding the complete study: An earlier analysis of approximately 640 of the donors reported approximately 290 Gb of sequence data and 117 million unique TCR beta sequences from 150 million to 200 million T cells. An early release that covered roughly 600 HLA-typed donors contained approximately 300 gigabases of sequencing data and tens of millions of unique TCR sequences. Of the 300 to 450 genotyped donors, 70% to 90% were placed in the genetic ancestry cluster associated with self-reported Caucasian donors. The study aimed to test whether signatures of past pathogen exposure could be identified by cataloging public T cell receptors. Using immunosequencing, the study profiled T cell repertoires from about 610 subjects and related those repertoires to cytomegalovirus serostatus. Along with the roughly 700-subject first cohort, a separate validation cohort of over a hundred different subjects was used. To predict cytomegalovirus infection status, the study combined high-throughput TCR immunosequencing, statistical association of individual TCRs with disease status, and machine learning. In a later analysis, previously published TCR beta repertoires from 550 to 700 donors were re-analyzed and high-resolution HLA genotyping was added so that TCR occurrence patterns could be studied. Rather than using new phenotypic data, the later analysis identified candidate immune exposures from TCR beta sequences and from how often those sequences occurred across donors. An earlier analysis of several hundred of the donors applied high-throughput TCR beta sequencing to assess whether each TCR beta V gene segment acted as functional or pseudogenic. Donor age, sex, ethnicity and CMV serostatus were compiled alongside the repertoire data. Genome-wide SNP genotypes for about 60% of the roughly 670 donors were used in a later genetic analysis, which treated that subset as a discovery cohort. Every repertoire in the discovery cohort had been generated on one and the same sequencing platform. HLA typing included class I and class II loci at four-digit resolution. The number of donors typed differed by locus, with 629-630 for A, B, C, DRB1 and DQB1, roughly 550 for DQA1, over 600 for DPA1, and some 470 for DPB1. Five DR-DQ haplotypes were handled as single units for association and clustering, since linkage in the cohort was strong. Among under 450 genotyped donors of the cohort, an average of about 240,000 unique TCR beta nucleotide sequences were sequenced per donor, roughly 20% of them non-productive.

Library preparation used the immunoSEQ multiplex PCR assay. The multiplex PCR relied on a mix of 60 forward primers for TCR Vbeta segments and 13 reverse primers for TCR Jbeta segments. The CDR3 region of rearranged TCR beta genes was amplified from genomic DNA by a multiplex PCR assay. On the Illumina HiSeq System, the amplified TCR beta libraries were sequenced as 87-base-pair reads. On the authors' methods: A later analysis counted tens of millions of unique TCR beta chains across the 650 to 800 repertoires, and around 9.9 million of these chains were shared by at least two donors. To remove PCR and sequencing errors, raw reads were error-corrected and collapsed into unique sequences using a nearest-neighbor algorithm that merged closely related sequences. CDR3 sequences were aligned to IMGT reference sequences to assign V, D and J gene segments. For a sequence to be retained, at least a six-nucleotide match to both a V gene segment and a J gene segment was required. Rearrangements were classified as productive when the CDR3 lacked stop codons and remained in frame with V and J, and all other rearrangements were classified as non-productive. Following IMGT convention, CDR3 was defined as the stretch from the second conserved V-encoded cysteine up to the conserved J-encoded phenylalanine. The earlier analysis of some 540 of the donors excluded any sequence lacking an unambiguous match to a single V gene segment. An earlier analysis of 500 to 700 of the donors classified V segments as functional when productive rearrangements were above 56.7% and as segregating when the standard deviation between donors was above 5%. To diagnose cytomegalovirus status from the catalog of TCR beta chain sequences, a statistical classification framework was built. V and J gene assignment, in a later analysis, came from comparing TCR nucleotide sequences with IMGT/GENE-DB human TR gene sequences. In a later analysis, CDR3 sequences and most-parsimonious VDJ recombination scenarios were assigned using the TCRdist pipeline. In a later analysis, each TCR beta chain was defined by its CDR3 amino acid sequence together with its V-gene family, and reads without a unique V-gene family were excluded. A later analysis removed 500 to 600 highly shared, low-generation-probability nucleotide sequences to deal with suspected cross-contamination and a sequencing artifact. A later analysis calculated a clonal expansion index for each public chain from normalized within-repertoire ranks of inferred template counts. A later analysis computed generation probabilities with a VDJ recombination model fitted to out-of-frame rearrangements, and checked the results against IGoR. In a later analysis, hypergeometric tests were used to score TCR-TCR, TCR-HLA and TCR-CMV co-occurrence, with a repertoire-size bias correction applied to TCR pairs. False discovery rates were estimated in a later analysis by permuting HLA or CMV assignments 20 times. In a later analysis, co-occurring TCRs were grouped using DBSCAN, and TCRdist sequence similarity was added for clustering within HLA-allele-positive subsets. Co-occurrence clustering excluded repertoires with fewer than 30,000 or more than 120,000 public chains, plus five with anomalous nucleotide sharing. What TCRdb holds here is the immuneACCESS table cut down to in-frame rearrangements. Part of the clones is not present; checked against another copy, under half of the missing clones reflect an unresolved V gene, and the others are unexplained. V, J and clone size were drawn from that table, and D and trimming were deduced from the DNA. The sample profile shows a few hundred thousand clones; 81% of them were found once. The ten largest clones represent less than 8.5% of the sample.

The cohort comprised some 700 healthy bone marrow donors. Cohort members were all nominally healthy when sampled, although unrecorded immune exposures were likely present. The donor was CMV seropositive and was included in the group of around 300 seropositive cohort members. Every donor gave a peripheral blood sample, and the peripheral blood mononuclear cells from that sample were used for TCR beta sequencing. Genomic DNA extraction from the blood cell samples was performed with the Qiagen DNeasy Blood Extraction Kit. V has 4 bases trimmed and J has 0 bases trimmed; junction bases matching no gene number 3. From a lookup of the germline V gene, CDR1 and CDR2 are SGHTA and FQGNSA. The CDR3 measures 16 amino acids from cysteine to phenylalanine. Only CDR3 DNA is held: 48 bases, read in frame from base 1. The investigation overall reported the following: About 17 rarely observed V segments, including chromosome 9 orphons, were excluded from the earlier analysis of about 500 of the donors because counts were too low. A cluster of highly shared sequence variants was judged likely to represent a technical artifact of the sequencing pipeline. According to a later analysis, parvovirus B19, influenza, CMV and Epstein-Barr virus appeared linked to several top co-occurrence clusters. According to a later analysis, TCR association rates differed among HLA loci, with DRB1 alleles showing the most associated TCRs and HLA-C alleles showing the fewest. In a later analysis, most CMV-associated TCR beta chains were found to appear HLA-restricted, with HLA associations seemingly driven largely by CMV exposure. Some IMGT-functional V segments, including TRBV6-2 and TRBV6-3, could not be distinguished by the 87-base-pair reads and were therefore excluded. In a later analysis, over 15,000 TCR beta sequences were associated with specific HLA alleles at a false discovery rate of 0.05. The authors suggested that the approach could potentially be generalized to other disease states and immunological phenotypes. The classifier was reported to diagnose cytomegalovirus status with high specificity and sensitivity in both the original and validation cohorts. The study listed 164 TCR beta chains as associated with cytomegalovirus. HLA typing was unavailable for some donors at each locus, so association tests used only the typed subset. When HLA alleles, especially DR and DQ, strongly co-occurred, attributing TCR associations to individual alleles was difficult. Roughly uniform sequencing depth across donors was assumed in presence/absence analyses, although this assumption may not hold. In an earlier analysis of about 600 of the donors, most TCR beta V segments appeared in productive rearrangements about 90% or about 30% of the time, broadly matching IMGT annotations. This cohort had only TCR beta chains sequenced, and the lack of alpha or paired-chain data limited which features could be detected. In a later analysis, HLA-associated TCR beta chains were found to be more clonally expanded and to have lower generation probabilities than equally common non-associated chains. Immune exposure information for the cohort was limited to CMV serostatus. A further reported finding was that TCR beta sequences accurately predicted the HLA-A and HLA-B alleles for most subjects in the first cohort. In vitro tests confirmed that a few of the cytomegalovirus-associated TCR beta chains recognize cytomegalovirus antigens. According to a later genetic analysis, donors in an Asian-associated ancestry cluster had fewer N-insertions in productive TCRs than the approximately 670-donor mean. Across donors, most TCR sequences were observed very rarely, whereas some public TCRs were present in many individuals. V-gene and J-gene trimming of TCR beta chains was associated with a missense DCLRE1C variant in a later genetic analysis, and the association was replicated in an independent cohort. Correlated functional status among segregating V segments might reflect linkage disequilibrium, but an unknown experimental factor could not be ruled out.

The sample was PBMCs. The chain couples TRBV7-2 to TRBJ2-2; TRBD2 matches 9 bases in the middle. The clonotype originates from a woman aged 60-70 years in good health and CMV-seropositive. The nucleotide sequence reads TGTGCCAGCAGCTCAAGACTAGCGGCGAACACCGGGGAGCTGTTTTTT. Translation gives CASSSRLAANTGELFF.